The clone carrying this T cell receptor beta chain was recorded many times. The protocol was immunoSEQ multiplex PCR, while the TCRdb copy is restricted to in-frame clones and leaves out a portion. The sample consists of about 1 million clones, approximately 72% of them appearing once. These data originate in a study of shared clonotypes between healthy human individuals. With 1 base removed from V and 3 bases from J, the gap between germline ends came to 9 bases. Per germline, CDR1 SGHDN and CDR2 FVKESK. This CDR3 spans 14 amino acids. The rearrangement uses TRBV14 and TRBJ1-2; D gene ambiguous. Sample: memory CD4+ T cells sorted from blood. Subset described: CD45RA-negative fraction. The source of this sequence is a man aged 18 to 35 in good health. CDR3 sequence reads: CASSQVSGYYGYTF. The CDR3 DNA reads as TGTGCCAGCAGCCAAGTCTCGGGCTACTATGGCTACACCTTC. Full variable domain (missing parts from reference TRBV14 and TRBJ1-2): EAGVTQFPSHSVIEKGQTVTLRCDPISGHDNLYWYRRVMGKEIKFLLHFVKESKQDESGMPNNRFLAERTGGTYSTLKVQPAELEDSGVYFCASSQVSGYYGYTFGSGTRLTVV.